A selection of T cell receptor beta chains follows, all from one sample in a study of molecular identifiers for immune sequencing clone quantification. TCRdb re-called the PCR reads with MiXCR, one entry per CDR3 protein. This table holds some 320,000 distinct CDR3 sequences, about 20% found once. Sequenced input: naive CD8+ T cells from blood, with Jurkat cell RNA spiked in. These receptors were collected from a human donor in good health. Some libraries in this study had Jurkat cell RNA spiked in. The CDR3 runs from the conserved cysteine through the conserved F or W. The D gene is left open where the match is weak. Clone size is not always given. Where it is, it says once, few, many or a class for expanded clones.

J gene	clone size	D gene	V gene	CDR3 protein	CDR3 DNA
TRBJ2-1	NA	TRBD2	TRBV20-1	CSARLAGGYNEQFF	TGCAGTGCTCGACTAGCGGGAGGCTACAATGAGCAGTTCTTC
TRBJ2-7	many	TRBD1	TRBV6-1	CASSEPGGVEQYF	TGTGCCAGCAGTGAGCCAGGGGGCGTCGAGCAGTACTTC
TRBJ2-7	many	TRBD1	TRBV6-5	CASSSAGGYEQYF	TGTGCCAGCAGTTCCGCAGGGGGATACGAGCAGTACTTC
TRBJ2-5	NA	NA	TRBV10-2	CASSESIGHQETQYF	TGCGCCAGCAGTGAGTCGATAGGCCACCAAGAGACCCAGTACTTC
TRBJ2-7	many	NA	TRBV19	CAAQEGGSHEQYF	TGTGCCGCACAAGAAGGAGGGAGCCACGAGCAGTACTTC
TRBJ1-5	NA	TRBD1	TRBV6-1	CASDPGGAGYSQPQHF	TGTGCCAGTGACCCAGGGGGCGCGGGGTATAGTCAGCCCCAGCATTTT
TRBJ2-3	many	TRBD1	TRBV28	CASSSGQGGIDTQYF	TGTGCCAGCAGTTCCGGACAGGGCGGGATAGATACGCAGTATTTT
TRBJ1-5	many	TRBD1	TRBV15	CATSRDLTGQLNQPQHF	TGTGCCACCAGCAGAGATCTGACAGGGCAATTAAATCAGCCCCAGCATTTT
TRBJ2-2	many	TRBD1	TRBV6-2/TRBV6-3	CASSRAGGRTGELFF	TGTGCCAGCTCTCGGGCAGGGGGCCGCACCGGGGAGCTGTTTTTT
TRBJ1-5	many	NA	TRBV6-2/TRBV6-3	CASSYARGRSVRGSQPQHF	TGTGCCAGCAGTTACGCCAGGGGTCGTTCGGTCCGGGGCTCTCAGCCCCAGCATTTT
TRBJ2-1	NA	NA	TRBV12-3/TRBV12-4	CASSQDSPRPGNEQFF	TGTGCCAGCAGCCAGGACAGTCCCCGGCCGGGGAATGAGCAGTTCTTC
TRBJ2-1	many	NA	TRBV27	CASSLSAQSSYNEQFF	TGTGCCAGCAGTTTATCGGCGCAGAGCTCCTACAATGAGCAGTTCTTC
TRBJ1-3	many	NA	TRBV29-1	CSVPLPRTNTIYF	TGCAGCGTTCCCCTGCCACGCACTAACACCATATATTTT
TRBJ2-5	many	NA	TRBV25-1	CASSESTSPTETQYF	TGTGCCAGCAGTGAATCAACTAGCCCCACGGAGACCCAGTACTTC
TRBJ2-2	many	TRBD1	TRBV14	CASSQDRRGLTANTGELFF	TGTGCCAGCAGCCAAGATCGAAGGGGGCTGACTGCGAACACCGGGGAGCTGTTTTTT
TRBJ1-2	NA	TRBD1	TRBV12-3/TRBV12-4	CASSPGQTILNGYTF	TGTGCCAGCAGTCCGGGACAGACAATTTTAAATGGCTACACCTTC
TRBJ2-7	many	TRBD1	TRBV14	CASSHRVGQGADAYEQYF	TGTGCCAGCAGCCATCGCGTTGGACAGGGGGCCGACGCCTACGAGCAGTACTTC
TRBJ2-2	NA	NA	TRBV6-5	CASSYGLAFAENTGELFF	TGTGCCAGCAGTTACGGCTTGGCTTTTGCAGAAAACACCGGGGAGCTGTTTTTT
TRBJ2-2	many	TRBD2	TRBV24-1	CATSDKRLAGALRRGTGELFF	TGTGCCACCAGTGATAAAAGACTAGCGGGAGCCCTACGACGAGGCACCGGGGAGCTGTTTTTT
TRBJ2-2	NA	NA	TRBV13	CASQQGTGELFF	TGTGCCAGCCAACAGGGCACCGGGGAGCTGTTTTTT
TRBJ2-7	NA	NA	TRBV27	CASSLSTGRYEQYF	TGTGCCAGCAGTCTGTCGACAGGGAGGTACGAGCAGTACTTC
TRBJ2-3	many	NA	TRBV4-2	CASSQDLGDTQYF	TGTGCCAGCAGCCAAGATTTGGGAGATACGCAGTATTTT
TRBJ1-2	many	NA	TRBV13	CASSQRGGYGYTF	TGTGCCAGCAGCCAACGAGGGGGCTATGGCTACACCTTC
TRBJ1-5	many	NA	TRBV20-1	CSARPGGNQPQHF	TGCAGTGCTAGGCCGGGGGGCAATCAGCCCCAGCATTTT
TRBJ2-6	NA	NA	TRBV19	CASSIGFRAATGANVLTF	TGTGCCAGTAGTATAGGCTTCAGGGCGGCAACTGGGGCCAACGTCCTGACTTTC
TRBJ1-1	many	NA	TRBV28	CASSPLVYGDTEAFF	TGTGCCAGCAGTCCCCTGGTTTACGGGGACACTGAAGCTTTCTTT
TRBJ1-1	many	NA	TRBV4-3	CASSHTSDGDFEAFF	TGCGCCAGCAGCCACACTTCGGACGGTGACTTCGAAGCTTTCTTT
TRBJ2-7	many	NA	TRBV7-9	CASSPQDRPYEQYF	TGTGCCAGCAGCCCTCAGGACAGACCCTACGAGCAGTACTTC
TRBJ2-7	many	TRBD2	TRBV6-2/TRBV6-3	CASSWTSAYEQYF	TGTGCCAGCAGTTGGACTAGCGCCTACGAGCAGTACTTC
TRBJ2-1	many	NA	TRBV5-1	CASSLGRGLPYNEQFF	TGCGCCAGCAGCTTGGGTCGGGGACTCCCATACAATGAGCAGTTCTTC
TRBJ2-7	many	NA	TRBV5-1	CASSLEARPSYEQYF	TGCGCCAGCAGCTTGGAAGCCCGACCCTCCTACGAGCAGTACTTC
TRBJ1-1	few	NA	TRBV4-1	CASSQEVRQNTEAFF	TGCGCCAGCAGCCAAGAGGTAAGGCAGAACACTGAAGCTTTCTTT
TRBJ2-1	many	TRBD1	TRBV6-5	CASSFRDRAYEQFF	TGTGCCAGCAGTTTCCGGGACAGGGCCTATGAGCAGTTCTTC
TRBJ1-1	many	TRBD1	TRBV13	CASSPRGQGDTEAFF	TGTGCCAGCAGCCCCCGGGGACAGGGGGACACTGAAGCTTTCTTT
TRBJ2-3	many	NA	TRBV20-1	CSAIPGGPGTDTQYF	TGCAGTGCTATTCCCGGGGGGCCGGGCACAGATACGCAGTATTTT
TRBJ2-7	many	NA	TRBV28	CASSYRGEAYEQYF	TGTGCCAGCAGCTATAGGGGGGAAGCCTACGAGCAGTACTTC
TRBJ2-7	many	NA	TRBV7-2	CASSLGLGGAYEQYF	TGTGCCAGCAGCCTCGGACTAGGGGGGGCCTACGAGCAGTACTTC
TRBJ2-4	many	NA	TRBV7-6	CASSQGVGENIQYF	TGTGCCAGCAGTCAAGGGGTCGGCGAAAACATTCAGTACTTC
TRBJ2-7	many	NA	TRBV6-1	CASGQGLLYEQYF	TGTGCCAGTGGACAGGGACTACTCTACGAGCAGTACTTC
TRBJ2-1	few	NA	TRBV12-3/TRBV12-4	CASSQGSSYNEQFF	TGTGCCAGCAGCCAAGGAAGCTCCTACAATGAGCAGTTCTTC
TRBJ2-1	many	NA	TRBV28	CASSLLVGATDNEQFF	TGTGCCAGCAGTTTATTGGTGGGGGCGACGGACAATGAGCAGTTCTTC
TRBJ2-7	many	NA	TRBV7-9	CASSLPASREQYF	TGTGCCAGCAGCCTGCCAGCCTCCCGCGAGCAGTACTTC
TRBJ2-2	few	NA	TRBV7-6	CASSAGGTGELFF	TGTGCCAGCAGCGCAGGCGGCACCGGGGAGCTGTTTTTT
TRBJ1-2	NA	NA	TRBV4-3	CASSQGLRGPYGYTF	TGCGCCAGCAGCCAAGGGTTAAGGGGCCCCTATGGCTACACCTTC
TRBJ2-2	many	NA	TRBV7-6	CASRPLGGLHGELFF	TGTGCCAGCAGGCCACTGGGGGGGCTTCACGGGGAGCTGTTTTTT